This TCR beta chain originates from a study of CXCR3 chemokines and chemotherapy response in bladder cancer. Points on this clonotype: Given a far larger clone just one base away, this is likely a sequencing read error.

With V trimmed by 5 bases and J by 13 bases, 14 bases remained unmatched. The CDR3 spans 14 residues. TCRdb independently ran MiXCR on the PCR reads; one entry per CDR3 protein. The sample has over 8,500 distinct CDR3 sequences, around 23% seen once. The sequence came from a human donor with bladder cancer that did not respond to neoadjuvant chemotherapy. V is TRBV12-3 or TRBV12-4 and J is TRBJ2-1; 7 bases are shared with TRBD2. This specimen was collected from a patient whose treatment included neoadjuvant chemotherapy. This CDR3 is CASSPSSGQETQFF. CDR3 DNA sequence: TGTGCCAGCAGTCCTTCTAGCGGCCAAGAGACCCAGTTCTTC.